This T cell receptor (beta chain) was found in a study of OX40 agonist ivuxolimab in advanced cancers. Data came from immunoSEQ multiplex PCR; TCRdb stores just in-frame clones and leaves some out. Among 40,000 or so clones listed, approximately 88% were seen once. Notes on the study in general: Several nonresponders also turned out to have low normalized T-cell clonal expansion. CD4+ and CD8+ blood T cells expanded clonally by week 6 at 0.1 to 3.0 mg/kg. In the expanded peripheral T cells, antigen specificity was never determined.

This CDR3 has 15 amino acids. The ends were cut back, 4 bases at V and 8 bases at J, with 18 bases in the middle. Germline CDR1 is MDHEN and CDR2 is SYDVKM. In the case of this clone: The antigen is undetermined.

V usage is TRBV28 and J usage is TRBJ2-1; TRBD2 might be the D (6 bases). The sequence derives from an adult with an advanced solid tumor such as melanoma, head and neck, liver or kidney cancer. The material sequenced was CD4+ or CD8+ T cells sorted from blood, taken in a trial of the OX40 agonist ivuxolimab. The CDR3 bases are TGTGCCAGCAGTTACCGGGACTCCCAGGAGGATGAGCAGTTCTTC. It encodes CASSYRDSQEDEQFF.